These 21 T cell receptor beta chains were all obtained from the same sample, sequenced in a study of blood T cell repertoires in COVID-19. Sequencing was performed with immunoSEQ multiplex PCR; in TCRdb, only in-frame clones are kept and a portion is missing. The table lists 200,000 or so clones, around 82% of them singletons. The sequenced sample was peripheral blood. Receptors were obtained from a woman in her seventies with acute or convalescent COVID-19.

This clone came up a few times. The V gene is TRBV7-8, the J gene TRBJ2-1; 7 bases match TRBD2. This CDR3 is built from 20 residues. CDR1 is SGHVS and CDR2 is FQNEAQ in the germline V gene. V was clipped by 5 bases and J by 3 bases; unmatched bases: 22. CDR3 in DNA: TGTGCCAGCAGCCACCCGGGACGCCCTATCGGGCTAGCGGACTACAATGAGCAGTTCTTC. Residues: CASSHPGRPIGLADYNEQFF.

As DNA, the CDR3 is TGTGCCAGCAGCTTAGCCCTAGCGGGAGGAGAGACCCAGTACTTC. Its protein product is CASSLALAGGETQYF. The chain links TRBV7-8 to TRBJ2-5, with 11 bases lining up with TRBD2. The CDR3 covers 15 residues. Germline V gives CDR1 SGHVS, CDR2 FQNEAQ. V was clipped by 0 bases and J by 4 bases; unmatched bases: 1. Variable domain in full (rest from reference TRBV7-8 and TRBJ2-5): GAGVSQSPRYKVAKRGQDVALRCDPISGHVSLFWYQQALGQGPEFLTYFQNEAQLDKSGLPSDRFFAERPEGSVSTLKIQRTQQEDSAVYLCASSLALAGGETQYFGPGTRLLVL.

The chain has TRBV7-9 and TRBJ1-4; 7 bases map to TRBD1. Germline CDR1 reads SEHNR; CDR2 reads FQNEAQ (reference sequence). With 10 bases clipped from V and 4 bases from J, the junction kept 18 bases outside the gene matches. CDR3 size: 17 residues. This chain's CDR3 is CATSSKPFGQDNEKLFF. DNA for the CDR3: TGTGCCACCTCCTCCAAACCCTTTGGACAGGATAATGAAAAACTGTTTTTT.

As to this clone: Compared with germline, one end of the junction differs, possibly owing to a read error. This rearrangement joins TRBV9 to TRBJ2-1; D is unresolved. This CDR3 region has 13 residues. The germline gives CDR1 SGDLS, CDR2 YYNGEE. The CDR3 region has the DNA TGTGCCAGCAGCGTTCTGCCCTACAGTGAGCAGTTCTTC. Its translation is CASSVLPYSEQFF.

The genes are TRBV14 and TRBJ2-5; unclear D gene. The ends were cut back, 5 bases at V and 5 bases at J, with 15 bases in the middle. The CDR3 is 14 residues long. Germline CDR1 is SGHDN and CDR2 is FVKESK. This CDR3 reads CASSEQISVETQYF. The CDR3, as DNA: TGTGCCAGCAGCGAACAGATCTCGGTTGAGACCCAGTACTTC.

This clone has ten or more counts. The rearrangement links TRBV9 to TRBJ2-5; 9 nucleotides agree with TRBD2. The germline V gene encodes CDR1 SGDLS and CDR2 YYNGEE. The junction had 12 bases not matched to a gene; V was cut back by 4 bases and J by 5 bases. The CDR3 is 16 residues long. This CDR3 reads CASSPLAGRVGETQYF. Written as DNA, the CDR3 is TGTGCCAGCAGCCCCCTAGCGGGAAGGGTGGGTGAGACCCAGTACTTC.

J is TRBJ2-7 and V is TRBV3-1 (or the pseudogene TRBV3-2); TRBD1 matches at 7 bases. Germline V CDR1 and CDR2: LGHDT, YNNKEL (reference sequence). Trimming removed 2 bases from V and 4 bases from J; junction bases left unmatched: 2. The CDR3 runs 13 residues. CDR3 residues: CASSQKQGYEQYF. The CDR3 nucleotides read TGTGCCAGCAGCCAAAAACAGGGGTACGAGCAGTACTTC.

The V gene is TRBV19, the J gene TRBJ1-2, with unresolved D. Trimming took 4 bases from V and 3 from J, leaving 6 bases between them. CDR1 and CDR2 (germline): LNHDA, SQIVND (reference sequence). The length of the CDR3 is 12 residues. CDR3: CASSRVDYGYTF. The DNA of the CDR3 is TGTGCCAGTAGTAGAGTGGACTATGGCTACACCTTC.

V and J are TRBV15 and TRBJ2-6; D is uncertain. Germline V gene sequence: CDR1 LNHNV, CDR2 YYDKDF (reference sequence). This CDR3 has 16 residues. The ends were cut back, 1 base at V and 0 bases at J, with 7 bases in the middle. CDR3: CATSRGSYSGANVLTF. In DNA, the CDR3 is TGTGCCACCAGCAGAGGTAGTTACTCTGGGGCCAACGTCCTGACTTTC.

The gene calls are TRBV12-3 or TRBV12-4 and TRBJ1-5, with no clear D. V lost 7 bases to trimming and J lost 5 bases, with 9 bases between them. The CDR3 sequence is 12 residues long. CDR3 in DNA: TGTGCCAGCACCGACCTAGATCAGCCCCAGCATTTT. Protein product: CASTDLDQPQHF.

This sequence joins TRBV5-1 and TRBJ2-1, with TRBD2 identical over 8 bases. The length of the CDR3 is 15 residues. Trimming took 5 bases from V and 9 from J; bases not matched to a gene: 13. Germline loops: CDR1 SGHRS, CDR2 YFSETQ. CDR3 in DNA: TGCGCCAGCAGTTCGACTAGCGCCCCGTTGGGTGAGCAGTTCTTC. It is translated as CASSSTSAPLGEQFF.

This clone was counted ten times or more. In nucleotides, the CDR3 is TGCAGTGCTAGTGTGACAGCCTACTCCACAGATACGCAGTATTTT. Translated, it gives CSASVTAYSTDTQYF. The J gene is TRBJ2-3, the V gene TRBV20-1, with a tentative D call TRBD1 (5 bases). This CDR3 has 15 residues. Germline CDR1 DFQATT, CDR2 SNEGSKA (reference sequence). The ends were cut back, 3 bases at V and 2 bases at J, with 15 bases in the middle.

This clone occurred a few times. The CDR3 coding sequence is TGTGCCAGCAGCCAAAATCCGGGATTGGACCATGAGCAGTTCTTC. Encoded protein: CASSQNPGLDHEQFF. This chain uses TRBV3-1 (or the pseudogene TRBV3-2) with TRBJ2-1, with TRBD2 as a possible D gene (5 bases). Trimming removed 2 bases at V and 8 bases at J, with 16 bases between. Germline CDR1 reads LGHDT; CDR2 reads YNNKEL (reference sequence). The CDR3 totals 15 residues.

This clone appeared a few times. The chain links TRBV20-1 to TRBJ2-5; 7 positions match TRBD2. V was pared by 7 bases and J by 2 bases, with 1 base of the junction left unmatched. The CDR3 runs to 11 residues. Germline CDR1 DFQATT, CDR2 SNEGSKA (reference sequence). Here the CDR3 reads CSGGGQETQYF. CDR3 coding DNA: TGCAGTGGGGGAGGGCAAGAGACCCAGTACTTC.

The V and J genes are TRBV2 and TRBJ2-7; D is possibly TRBD1 (5 bases). CDR1 and CDR2 (germline): SNHLY, FYNNEI. Trimming removed 0 bases from V and 5 bases from J, with 20 bases in between. This CDR3 spans 17 amino acids. The DNA for the CDR3 is TGTGCCAGCAGTGAAGCGCTTCGCCTTTCAGGGAAGGACGAGCAGTACTTC. Amino acid sequence: CASSEALRLSGKDEQYF.

The J gene is TRBJ1-2, the V gene TRBV3-1 (or the pseudogene TRBV3-2); D may be TRBD1 (6 bases). With 1 base removed from V and 0 bases from J, the gap between germline ends came to 9 bases. The V gene's germline CDR1 is LGHDT and CDR2 YNNKEL (reference sequence). This CDR3 comprises 15 residues. The CDR3 DNA follows: TGTGCCAGCAGCCAAGCAGGGGCGGCTAACTATGGCTACACCTTC. Translating it yields CASSQAGAANYGYTF.

This clone was counted between two and nine times. The J gene is TRBJ1-2, the V gene TRBV3-1 (or the pseudogene TRBV3-2); a possible D gene is TRBD1 (5 bases). Germline V CDR1 and CDR2: LGHDT, YNNKEL (reference sequence). CDR3 length: 13 amino acids. Trimming took off 2 bases at V and 7 bases at J, with 11 bases between the two ends. The CDR3 sequence: CASSQSQGRGYTF. The CDR3 bases are TGTGCCAGCAGCCAATCCCAGGGTCGTGGCTACACCTTC.

Points on this clone: Germline and junction disagree at one end, which may indicate a read error. This rearrangement joins TRBV7-7 to TRBJ2-5; D is uncertain. The length of the CDR3 is 11 residues. The germline V gene has CDR1 SSHAT and CDR2 FNYEAQ (reference sequence). The CDR3: CASSHGETQYF. The CDR3 nucleotides read TGTGCTAGCAGCCACGGAGAGACCCAGTACTTC.

J is TRBJ1-3 and V is TRBV30; D is undetermined. The CDR3 contains 16 residues. Looked up from germline, CDR1 is GTSNPN and CDR2 is SVGIG (reference sequence). With 2 bases removed from V and 0 bases from J, the gap between germline ends came to 14 bases. The CDR3 loop is CAWSKGGVSSGNTIYF. CDR3 bases: TGTGCCTGGAGTAAGGGCGGGGTCAGCTCTGGAAACACCATATATTTT.

Details on this clone: Other DNA sequences in the sample encode the same CDR3. This chain connects TRBV15 to TRBJ1-5, with D uncertain. Germline CDR1 reads LNHNV; CDR2 reads YYDKDF (reference sequence). Deletions cut 1 base from V and 0 bases from J, with 7 bases between. The CDR3 sequence is 15 residues long. The CDR3 reads CATSRGQNSNQPQHF. CDR3 sequence (DNA): TGTGCCACCAGCAGAGGCCAGAATAGCAATCAGCCCCAGCATTTT. Full variable domain (remainder filled in from reference TRBV15 and TRBJ1-5): DAMVIQNPRYQVTQFGKPVTLSCSQTLNHNVMYWYQQKSSQAPKLLFHYYDKDFNNEADTPDNFQSRRPNTSFCFLDIRSPGLGDTAMYLCATSRGQNSNQPQHFGDGTRLSIL.

V is TRBV28 and J is TRBJ2-1; a possible D gene is TRBD1 (6 bases). The V end was cut by 5 bases, the J end by 4 bases, with 9 bases between. The length of the CDR3 is 13 residues. In germline, CDR1 is MDHEN, CDR2 SYDVKM. The CDR3 DNA reads TGTGCCAGCAGTCAAGGGGGATACAATGAGCAGTTCTTC. Amino acid sequence: CASSQGGYNEQFF.